This T cell receptor beta chain was found in a study of regulatory and conventional T cells in RAG deficiency. Trimming at V came to 6 bases and at J to 10 bases, leaving 17 bases not matched to a gene. The CDR3 consists of 16 residues. Per the germline V gene, CDR1 is SGHVS and CDR2 is FQNEAQ. Regulatory T cells were sorted from blood as CD4+ CD25-high CD127-low cells. The table came from immunoSEQ multiplex PCR; TCRdb's copy has only in-frame clones and leaves some out. This repertoire shows about 28,000 clones, over 80% found once; its top ten account for roughly 0.74%. Study results and caveats: Compared with controls, unique Treg TCR beta sequences dropped about 97-fold in Omenn syndrome and CID/AS.

This clone has more than one count but fewer than ten. The target antigen is unknown. The sample was also reused in another study, on regulatory T cells. That source notes: The primer mix had 52 TRBV and 13 TRBJ primers.

The sample was Tregs sorted from blood. The clonotype comes from a human donor in good health. The gene calls are TRBV7-8 and TRBJ2-1; 8 bases agree with TRBD2. CDR3 residues: CASSRIAGTSKPEQFF. In nucleotides, the CDR3 is TGTGCCAGCAGTCGAATAGCCGGGACTAGTAAACCGGAGCAGTTCTTC.